Here is one T cell receptor (beta chain) with its context. The CDR3 spans 16 residues. Germline CDR1 is KGHDR and CDR2 is SFDVKD. Trimming at V came to 2 bases and at J to 5 bases, leaving 7 bases not matched to a gene. The sample is drawn from a study of blood T cell repertoires in COVID-19. Study-level background: Acute and convalescent COVID-19 specimens originated in the United States, Italy and Spain.

Original methodology: Amplified reference gene primers provided the basis for estimating nucleated cell counts. The assay was immunoSEQ multiplex PCR, and TCRdb's table has in-frame clones only and misses some. V and J calls and clone size are copied from that table; D and trimming were computed from the DNA. The repertoire consists of approximately 250,000 clones, with approximately 80% occurring once and the leading ten covering over 8.5%. The specimen sequenced was peripheral blood. The sequence was collected from a human donor in a cohort sampled during active COVID-19. This sequence joins TRBV24-1 and TRBJ2-5, with 10 bases aligning to TRBD1. Here the CDR3 reads CATSDSGTGAAETQYF. The CDR3 nucleotides read TGTGCCACCAGTGATTCCGGGACAGGGGCCGCGGAGACCCAGTACTTC.